The 27 T cell receptor beta chains in this list originate from one sample, sequenced in a study of a mutant IDH1 vaccine in newly diagnosed glioma. Regarding time point: week 47, end of study. Alongside topical imiquimod, each dose of vaccine comprised 300 ug of mutant IDH1 20-mer peptide. These receptors are not linked to any known antigen. Assay used: immunoSEQ multiplex PCR; TCRdb lists only in-frame clones, some missing. The data show about 94,000 clones, with about nine tenths seen just once and 0.6% to 0.95% held by the top ten. The source material was PBMCs, sampled from a glioma patient whose treatment included an IDH1 peptide vaccine. These receptor sequences come from a woman aged 45 to 65 with glioma.

The genes are TRBV6-5 and TRBJ2-7; D possibly uses TRBD1 or TRBD2 (6 bases each). The CDR3 totals 15 residues. Trimming removed 5 bases from V and 3 bases from J, with 17 bases in between. Germline CDR1 MNHEY, CDR2 SVGAGI. CDR3 sequence reads: CASSPTGHGGYEQYF. CDR3 sequence (DNA): TGTGCCAGCAGTCCCACGGGACACGGGGGCTACGAGCAGTACTTC.

CDR3 coding DNA: TGTGCCAGCACCCTGAGCGGTCTAGCGGGAAGGGAGACCCAGTACTTC. Amino acid sequence: CASTLSGLAGRETQYF. V gene TRBV2 combines with J gene TRBJ2-5, with 9 bases lining up with TRBD2. The germline CDR1 and CDR2 sequences are SNHLY and FYNNEI. The CDR3 covers 16 residues. V lost 7 bases and J lost 5; bases outside the gene matches: 14.

In its sample, this clone was seen once. The V and J genes are TRBV4-1 and TRBJ2-1; D perhaps matches TRBD2 (6 bases). The V and J ends lost 1 base and 9 bases respectively, with 16 bases between them. The CDR3 is 15 residues long. The germline gives CDR1 MGHRA, CDR2 YSYEKL. The CDR3 sequence is CASSQGGYPGGEQFF. CDR3 in DNA: TGCGCCAGCAGCCAAGGCGGCTACCCCGGGGGTGAGCAGTTCTTC.

This chain joins TRBV6-5 and TRBJ1-1; 7 bases map to TRBD1. The CDR3 totals 16 residues. After removal of 0 bases from V and 1 base from J, the junction contained 5 bases not matched to a gene. Germline V gives CDR1 MNHEY, CDR2 SVGAGI. CDR3 loop: CASSYSRTGRNTEAFF. The CDR3 bases are TGTGCCAGCAGTTACTCCCGGACAGGACGGAACACTGAAGCTTTCTTT.

The J gene is TRBJ2-2, the V gene TRBV10-3; a weak D match, TRBD2 (6 bases). Germline CDR1 and CDR2: ENHRY and SYGVKD. Trimming stripped 10 bases from V and 3 bases from J, with 18 bases between. This CDR3 comprises 15 residues. The CDR3 protein is CARDGWDSHTGELFF. The CDR3 DNA follows: TGTGCCAGGGACGGCTGGGACTCGCACACCGGGGAGCTGTTTTTT.

The chain combines TRBV6-6 with TRBJ1-1; unclear D gene. V was shortened by 2 bases and J by 0 bases, with 7 bases between the two germline ends. Germline CDR1 reads MNHNY; CDR2 reads SVGAGI (reference sequence). CDR3 size: 14 residues. The CDR3 region has the DNA TGTGCCAGCAGTTACGTCAGTCTGAACACTGAAGCTTTCTTT. It is translated as CASSYVSLNTEAFF.

The CDR3, as DNA: TGTGCCAGCAGTGGGACTATCTCCTACGAGCAGTACTTC. Its translation: CASSGTISYEQYF. The rearrangement joins TRBV2 to TRBJ2-7, with a possible D match to TRBD2 (6 bases). V was shortened by 4 bases and J by 0 bases, with 7 bases between the two germline ends. This CDR3 is built from 13 residues. Germline CDR1 SNHLY, CDR2 FYNNEI.

The rearrangement uses TRBV28 and TRBJ2-3; no reliable D call. Germline V CDR1 and CDR2: MDHEN, SYDVKM. The CDR3 is 14 residues long. The V end was cut by 4 bases, the J end by 2 bases, with 10 bases between. DNA for the CDR3: TGTGCCAGCAGTTCCCCCCCGTTCACAGATACGCAGTATTTT. Its protein product is CASSSPPFTDTQYF. The full variable domain, rest sourced from reference TRBV28 and TRBJ2-3, is DVKVTQSSRYLVKRTGEKVFLECVQDMDHENMFWYRQDPGLGLRLIYFSYDVKMKEKGDIPEGYSVSREKKERFSLILESASTNQTSMYLCASSSPPFTDTQYFGPGTRLTVL.

The gene calls are TRBV4-1 and TRBJ2-1; the D is unclear. Germline CDR1 and CDR2: MGHRA and YSYEKL. V gave up 6 bases and J gave up 3 bases, with 12 bases separating them. The CDR3 covers 14 residues. Here the CDR3 DNA reads TGCGCCAGCAGTCATGGCCCTAGCTACAATGAGCAGTTCTTC. It codes for CASSHGPSYNEQFF.

The gene calls are TRBV28 and TRBJ2-3; perhaps TRBD2 as D (6 bases). The CDR3 contains 14 residues. The V gene lost 2 bases and the J gene lost 4 bases, with 10 bases spanning the gap. Germline CDR1 and CDR2: MDHEN and SYDVKM. The CDR3 DNA sequence: TGTGCCAGCAGTTTAGTACCGGGGGCAGATACGCAGTATTTT. The encoded protein is CASSLVPGADTQYF.

The rearrangement joins TRBV2 to TRBJ1-5; D is ambiguous. Germline CDR1 reads SNHLY; CDR2 reads FYNNEI. V lost 8 bases to trimming and J lost 1 base, with 9 bases between them. This CDR3 comprises 13 residues. The CDR3 loop reads CASVTESNQPQHF. The DNA of the CDR3 is TGTGCCAGCGTTACAGAGAGCAATCAGCCCCAGCATTTT.

This sequence joins TRBV9 and TRBJ1-4; D is uncertain. Trimming removed 4 bases at V and 0 bases at J, with 16 bases between. The CDR3 has 17 residues. Germline lookup yields CDR1 SGDLS and CDR2 YYNGEE. CDR3 nucleotide sequence: TGTGCCAGCAGCATAAGGCCCCAGGAAGCAACTAATGAAAAACTGTTTTTT. This codes for CASSIRPQEATNEKLFF.

This clone was observed a few times. This sequence joins TRBV4-1 and TRBJ2-2, with D possibly being TRBD2 (5 bases). Trimming took 0 bases from V and 5 from J, leaving 16 bases between them. The germline gives CDR1 MGHRA, CDR2 YSYEKL. The CDR3 runs to 17 residues. DNA for the CDR3: TGCGCCAGCAGCCAAGAAATCCCGGTCAGGAGGACCGGGGAGCTGTTTTTT. This encodes CASSQEIPVRRTGELFF.

The chain joins TRBV9 to TRBJ1-3; D not certain. Per germline, CDR1 SGDLS and CDR2 YYNGEE. The CDR3 is 18 amino acids. Trimming removed 3 bases from V and 2 bases from J, with 21 bases in between. The CDR3 DNA follows: TGTGCCAGCAGCGACTCCCCCACACTAAGGACCGCTGGAAACACCATATATTTT. Translated: CASSDSPTLRTAGNTIYF.

The chain has TRBV30 and TRBJ2-1; D call uncertain. V lost 4 bases and J lost 8, with 9 bases in between. The CDR3 has 11 amino acids. Germline CDR1 and CDR2: GTSNPN and SVGIG (reference sequence). CDR3: CAWNEVDEQFF. CDR3 DNA sequence: TGTGCCTGGAATGAAGTAGATGAGCAGTTCTTC.

V gene TRBV7-3 combines with J gene TRBJ2-1; no clear D gene. The CDR3 is made up of 13 amino acids. V lost 2 bases and J 8 bases, leaving 10 bases between the germline ends. The germline V gene has CDR1 SGHTA and CDR2 FQGTGA. The CDR3 spells CASSLSPRDEQFF. The DNA for the CDR3 is TGTGCCAGCAGCTTATCACCCCGGGATGAGCAGTTCTTC.

This sequence joins TRBV28 and TRBJ2-5; 7 bases are shared with TRBD1. The CDR3 consists of 13 residues. Unmatched junction bases numbered 7, after V lost 7 bases and J lost 5 bases. CDR1 and CDR2 from the germline V gene are MDHEN and SYDVKM. CDR3 amino acids: CASTSPDRETQYF. Written as DNA, the CDR3 is TGTGCCAGCACCTCCCCGGACAGGGAGACCCAGTACTTC.

This clone was seen a few times. V is TRBV19 and J is TRBJ1-5; D unresolved. Germline-derived CDR1 and CDR2 are LNHDA and SQIVND (reference sequence). CDR3 length equals 15 residues. V lost 9 bases and J lost 1, with 16 bases in between. CDR3 sequence reads: CASKRQQGSNQPQHF. The CDR3 bases are TGTGCCAGCAAGAGGCAGCAAGGAAGCAATCAGCCCCAGCATTTT. Looking up the rest from reference TRBV19 and TRBJ1-5 gives the full variable domain: DGGITQSPKYLFRKEGQNVTLSCEQNLNHDAMYWYRQDPGQGLRLIYYSQIVNDFQKGDIAEGYSVSREKKESFPLTVTSAQKNPTAFYLCASKRQQGSNQPQHFGDGTRLSIL.

The rearrangement uses TRBV4-1 and TRBJ2-2, with 7 bases aligning to TRBD1. Trimming took 8 bases from V and 6 from J; bases not matched to a gene: 12. Germline CDR1 MGHRA, CDR2 YSYEKL. CDR3 length: 15 residues. Here the CDR3 reads CASQLRQGWAGELFF. As DNA, the CDR3 is TGCGCCAGCCAACTACGACAGGGATGGGCCGGGGAGCTGTTTTTT.

V gene TRBV28 combines with J gene TRBJ2-7; a weak D match, TRBD2 (5 bases). The CDR3 is 15 amino acids. The germline CDR1 and CDR2 sequences are MDHEN and SYDVKM. V dropped 3 bases and J dropped 0 bases, with 12 bases sitting between them. This chain's CDR3 is CASSFRGSTSYEQYF. DNA for the CDR3: TGTGCCAGCAGTTTTCGAGGGTCCACCTCCTACGAGCAGTACTTC. Full variable domain (missing parts from reference TRBV28 and TRBJ2-7): DVKVTQSSRYLVKRTGEKVFLECVQDMDHENMFWYRQDPGLGLRLIYFSYDVKMKEKGDIPEGYSVSREKKERFSLILESASTNQTSMYLCASSFRGSTSYEQYFGPGTRLTVT.

This clone has a single count. This chain uses TRBV13 with TRBJ2-7; 9 nucleotides line up with TRBD1. J lost 7 bases, V lost 4 bases, and 17 bases had no gene match. CDR1 PRHDT and CDR2 FYEKMQ come from the germline V gene (reference sequence). The CDR3 is 17 amino acids. CDR3 bases: TGTGCCAGCAGCTCCGTTCATCCGGGACAGGGTATGGGGGAGCAGTACTTC. Residues: CASSSVHPGQGMGEQYF.

The V and J genes are TRBV9 and TRBJ1-4; TRBD1 matches at 7 bases. The CDR3 consists of 15 residues. The ends lost 0 bases at V and 4 bases at J; junction bases unmatched: 3. Germline CDR1 is SGDLS and CDR2 is YYNGEE. The CDR3 region is CASSVAQGINEKLFF. In DNA, the CDR3 is TGTGCCAGCAGCGTAGCACAGGGGATTAATGAAAAACTGTTTTTT.

V is TRBV2 and J is TRBJ2-5, with D tentatively TRBD1 (5 bases). Trimming pared 3 bases from V and 7 bases from J, leaving 15 bases between. Per the germline V gene, CDR1 is SNHLY and CDR2 is FYNNEI. The CDR3 sequence is 14 residues long. The CDR3 spells CASSDRVQGGTQYF. The CDR3 bases are TGTGCCAGCAGTGATAGGGTCCAGGGCGGGACCCAGTACTTC.

Here the CDR3 reads CASSPRQGEFYNSPLHF. The CDR3 nucleotides are TGTGCCAGCAGCCCAAGACAGGGGGAATTCTATAATTCACCCCTCCACTTT. The chain uses TRBV5-4 and TRBJ1-6, with 9 bases matching TRBD1. The CDR3 consists of 17 residues. The germline V gene has CDR1 SGHNT and CDR2 YYREEE (reference sequence). The J segment lost 3 bases and the V segment lost 4 bases, leaving 8 bases of the junction unmatched.

The chain uses TRBV7-6 and TRBJ2-7, with D maybe TRBD2 (5 bases). V was shortened by 3 bases and J by 0 bases, with 12 bases between the two germline ends. In germline, CDR1 is SGHVS, CDR2 FNYEAQ. This CDR3 contains 15 residues. The CDR3 nucleotides are TGTGCCAGCAGCTTGGTGGCGGGTAGCTCCTACGAGCAGTACTTC. Translated, it gives CASSLVAGSSYEQYF.

This clone was detected only once. The chain employs TRBV6-6 and TRBJ2-2, with 8 positions matching TRBD1. With 10 bases clipped from V and 5 bases from J, the junction kept 9 bases outside the gene matches. CDR1 MNHNY and CDR2 SVGAGI come from the germline V gene (reference sequence). The CDR3 consists of 14 residues. The CDR3 coding sequence is TGTGCCACGGCGATTCAGGGGGCAACCGGGGAGCTGTTTTTT. Amino acid sequence: CATAIQGATGELFF.

The genes are TRBV29-1 and TRBJ1-2; the D gene is possibly TRBD1 (6 bases). The V end was cut by 6 bases, the J end by 4 bases, with 21 bases between. CDR1 and CDR2 from the germline V gene are SQVTM and ANQGSEA. The CDR3 has 15 residues. The CDR3 here is CSVPRRDKRSYGYTF. The CDR3 nucleotides are TGCAGCGTCCCTCGGCGGGACAAGAGGAGCTATGGCTACACCTTC.